This entry lists 18 T cell receptor beta chains sequenced from one sample in a study of blood T cell repertoires in COVID-19. TCRdb keeps only in-frame clones here, not all; method: immunoSEQ multiplex PCR. The table has 150,000 to 190,000 clones, roughly 71% seen once. The sequenced sample was peripheral blood. These receptors came from a woman older than 75 with acute or convalescent COVID-19.

The chain has TRBV27 and TRBJ2-5; possibly TRBD1 for D (5 bases). Trimming shortened V by 6 bases and J by 2 bases, and 13 bases separated the two germline ends. Germline V gene lookup returns CDR1 MNHEY and CDR2 SMNVEV (reference sequence). This CDR3 spans 14 amino acids. CDR3 sequence: CASRRDSLQETQYF. The CDR3, as DNA: TGTGCCAGCAGACGCGACAGTTTGCAAGAGACCCAGTACTTC.

The chain joins TRBV12-3 or TRBV12-4 to TRBJ1-1; 7 positions match TRBD1. V dropped 6 bases and J dropped 6; count of bases not matched to a gene: 7. This CDR3 is built from 13 residues. In nucleotides, the CDR3 is TGTGCCAGCAGCGGACAGGTCTGGCCTGAAGCTTTCTTT. Its protein product is CASSGQVWPEAFF.

The rearrangement uses TRBV9 and TRBJ1-1, with a tentative D call TRBD1 (5 bases). Germline assignment: CDR1 SGDLS and CDR2 YYNGEE. With 0 bases removed from V and 0 bases from J, the gap between germline ends came to 6 bases. CDR3 length: 14 residues. The CDR3 loop reads CASSVAGVNTEAFF. CDR3 bases: TGTGCCAGCAGCGTAGCGGGGGTGAACACTGAAGCTTTCTTT. Based on the CDR3 plus reference TRBV9 and TRBJ1-1, the full variable domain is DSGVTQTPKHLITATGQRVTLRCSPRSGDLSVYWYQQSLDQGLQFLIQYYNGEERAKGNILERFSAQQFPDLHSELNLSSLELGDSALYFCASSVAGVNTEAFFGQGTRLTVV.

V is TRBV5-1 and J is TRBJ1-4; 7 positions agree with TRBD1. J lost 8 bases, V lost 0 bases, and 10 bases had no gene match. Germline V lookup: CDR1 SGHRS, CDR2 YFSETQ. The CDR3 length is 16 residues. Here the CDR3 reads CASSLGTGSALEKLFF. CDR3 nucleotides: TGCGCCAGCAGCTTGGGGACAGGTTCCGCACTAGAAAAACTGTTTTTT.

The rearrangement links TRBV6-5 to TRBJ2-1, with 10 bases that match TRBD1. The germline CDR1 and CDR2 sequences are MNHEY and SVGAGI. CDR3 length: 15 residues. V gave up 3 bases and J gave up 7 bases; unmatched junction bases: 6. The CDR3 DNA reads TGTGCCAGCAGTTATACTGGACAGGGGGTAAATGAGCAGTTCTTC. It specifies CASSYTGQGVNEQFF.

The chain links TRBV5-1 to TRBJ1-1, with 10 bases identical to TRBD1. There are 14 residues in the CDR3. The germline V gene encodes CDR1 SGHRS and CDR2 YFSETQ. V lost 6 bases to trimming and J lost 4 bases; unmatched junction nucleotides: 6. CDR3 residues: CASTLGTGATEAFF. The CDR3 coding sequence is TGCGCCAGCACCCTGGGGACAGGGGCCACTGAAGCTTTCTTT.

The rearrangement uses TRBV12-3 or TRBV12-4 and TRBJ1-2; D gene unclear. V was pared by 5 bases and J by 4 bases, with 8 bases between. The CDR3 loop spans 12 amino acids. This CDR3 reads CASSRQTYGYTF. CDR3 bases: TGTGCCAGCAGTAGACAAACCTATGGCTACACCTTC.

The chain couples TRBV27 to TRBJ1-2; 8 bases agree with TRBD1. Germline CDR1 reads MNHEY; CDR2 reads SMNVEV (reference sequence). Unmatched junction bases numbered 4, after V lost 5 bases and J lost 8 bases. This CDR3 spans 12 amino acids. The chain's CDR3 is CASSANRGGYTF. CDR3 nucleotides: TGTGCCAGCAGTGCGAACAGGGGGGGCTACACCTTC.

This clone was found a few times. This chain's CDR3 is CASSLTSLDNNEQFF. Here the CDR3 DNA reads TGTGCCAGCAGCTTAACAAGTTTAGACAACAATGAGCAGTTCTTC. The chain has TRBV7-3 and TRBJ2-1; no firm D call. Trimming pared 0 bases from V and 5 bases from J, leaving 11 bases between. The CDR3 contains 15 residues. Germline assignment: CDR1 SGHTA and CDR2 FQGTGA. The full variable domain, completed using reference TRBV7-3 and TRBJ2-1, is GAGVSQTPSNKVTEKGKYVELRCDPISGHTALYWYRQSLGQGPEFLIYFQGTGAADDSGLPNDRFFAVRPEGSVSTLKIQRTERGDSAVYLCASSLTSLDNNEQFFGPGTRLTVL.

The chain is built from TRBV9 and TRBJ1-1, with TRBD1 identical over 7 bases. Germline CDR1 SGDLS, CDR2 YYNGEE. CDR3 length: 13 amino acids. V lost 3 bases to trimming and J lost 10 bases; unmatched junction nucleotides: 9. The CDR3, as DNA: TGTGCCAGCAGCGGAGGGGGCCAGCGAGGAGCTTTCTTT. Translation: CASSGGGQRGAFF.

The chain employs TRBV2 and TRBJ1-1, with D tentatively TRBD1 (6 bases). V lost 11 bases and J 2 bases, leaving 18 bases between the germline ends. Germline lookup yields CDR1 SNHLY and CDR2 FYNNEI. The CDR3 spans 14 residues. For the CDR3, the DNA is TGTGCCGGAAACAGGGATGGAGGCAACACTGAAGCTTTCTTT. This translates into CAGNRDGGNTEAFF.

The J gene is TRBJ1-6, the V gene TRBV3-1 (or the pseudogene TRBV3-2); D gene unclear. In germline, CDR1 is LGHDT, CDR2 YNNKEL (reference sequence). The CDR3 has 13 residues. The V end lost 4 bases, the J end lost 13 bases, and 14 bases lay between the germline ends. Here the CDR3 DNA reads TGTGCCAGCAGCCCCCGGGAGTCTTCCCCCCTCCACTTT. Its protein is CASSPRESSPLHF.

The chain carries TRBV19 and TRBJ2-3, with a possible D match to TRBD1 (6 bases). CDR1 is LNHDA, CDR2 SQIVND, per germline (reference sequence). Trimming pared 5 bases from V and 4 bases from J, leaving 10 bases between. The CDR3 length is 13 residues. The CDR3 protein is CASSQGQADTQYF. Written as DNA, the CDR3 is TGTGCCAGTAGTCAGGGGCAGGCAGATACGCAGTATTTT.

V is TRBV5-1 and J is TRBJ1-1, with 7 bases matching TRBD1. From germline, CDR1 is SGHRS and CDR2 YFSETQ. The CDR3 loop spans 14 amino acids. V dropped 4 bases and J dropped 1; count of bases not matched to a gene: 4. Here the CDR3 DNA reads TGCGCCAGCAGCATAAGGACAGGGAACACTGAAGCTTTCTTT. Translated: CASSIRTGNTEAFF.

The genes are TRBV24-1 and TRBJ1-5, with D possibly being TRBD1 (6 bases). Trimming took 3 bases from V and 0 from J, leaving 20 bases between them. This CDR3 is built from 19 residues. CDR1 is KGHDR, CDR2 SFDVKD, per germline. The chain's CDR3 is CATSDRRDNPSVSNQPQHF. The CDR3 DNA reads as TGTGCCACCAGTGATCGCCGGGACAACCCCTCTGTTAGCAATCAGCCCCAGCATTTT.

In this sample, this clone turned up a few times. This sequence joins TRBV27 and TRBJ2-2; weak D call: TRBD2 (6 bases). Germline CDR1 reads MNHEY; CDR2 reads SMNVEV (reference sequence). Trimming pared 5 bases from V and 8 bases from J, leaving 12 bases between. The CDR3 consists of 13 residues. The CDR3 DNA reads TGTGCCAGCAGTCTACGGCGGGGAGGGGAGCTGTTTTTT. Translation: CASSLRRGGELFF.

Only a few counts were recorded for this clone. This chain uses TRBV7-7 with TRBJ2-7; TRBD1 aligns across 8 bases. CDR1 and CDR2 (germline): SSHAT, FNYEAQ (reference sequence). The ends lost 1 base at V and 3 bases at J; junction bases unmatched: 5. The length of the CDR3 is 15 residues. CDR3 residues: CASSLGQGPNYEQYF. The CDR3 nucleotides are TGTGCCAGCAGCTTAGGACAGGGGCCAAACTACGAGCAGTACTTC. Based on the CDR3 plus reference TRBV7-7 and TRBJ2-7, the full variable domain is GAGVSQSPRYKVTKRGQDVTLRCDPISSHATLYWYQQALGQGPEFLTYFNYEAQPDKSGLPSDRFSAERPEGSISTLTIQRTEQRDSAMYRCASSLGQGPNYEQYFGPGTRLTVT.

J is TRBJ2-2 and V is TRBV18, with D unresolved. V dropped 6 bases and J dropped 9 bases, with 17 bases sitting between them. The CDR3 consists of 14 residues. Germline CDR1 KGHSH, CDR2 LQKENI. This CDR3 is CASSAVETVRELFF. DNA for the CDR3: TGTGCCAGCTCGGCCGTGGAGACGGTTAGGGAGCTGTTTTTT.